This TCR beta chain comes out of a study of cytomegalovirus exposure and HLA in healthy donors. Regarding the study as a whole: Among TCR sequences, most were rare, though some public TCRs appeared in many donors. Researchers catalogued 164 TCR beta chains as cytomegalovirus-associated. High sensitivity and specificity were reportedly achieved when the classifier diagnosed cytomegalovirus status. The tendency of first-cohort TCR clusters to co-occur in the 90 to 150 validation repertoires emerged from a later analysis.

About this clone: What it binds is unknown.

V lost 9 bases and J lost 3; bases outside the gene matches: 19. From germline, CDR1 is SNHLY and CDR2 FYNNEI. This CDR3 contains 17 residues. Sequencing was performed with immunoSEQ multiplex PCR; in TCRdb, only in-frame clones are kept and a portion is missing. This table holds tens of thousands of clones, 85% to 95% found once. The sequence came from a woman aged 25 to 39 in good health and CMV-seropositive. The sample was PBMCs. The chain carries TRBV2 and TRBJ2-7; TRBD2 matches 8 bases. Here the CDR3 DNA reads TGTGCCAGTACTGACATGGCCCTTGTAGCGGGAAACTACGAGCAGTACTTC. Protein sequence: CASTDMALVAGNYEQYF. Together with reference TRBV2 and TRBJ2-7, the CDR3 gives the full variable domain: EPEVTQTPSHQVTQMGQEVILRCVPISNHLYFYWYRQILGQKVEFLVSFYNNEISEKSEIFDDQFSVERPDGSNFTLKIRSTKLEDSAMYFCASTDMALVAGNYEQYFGPGTRLTVT.